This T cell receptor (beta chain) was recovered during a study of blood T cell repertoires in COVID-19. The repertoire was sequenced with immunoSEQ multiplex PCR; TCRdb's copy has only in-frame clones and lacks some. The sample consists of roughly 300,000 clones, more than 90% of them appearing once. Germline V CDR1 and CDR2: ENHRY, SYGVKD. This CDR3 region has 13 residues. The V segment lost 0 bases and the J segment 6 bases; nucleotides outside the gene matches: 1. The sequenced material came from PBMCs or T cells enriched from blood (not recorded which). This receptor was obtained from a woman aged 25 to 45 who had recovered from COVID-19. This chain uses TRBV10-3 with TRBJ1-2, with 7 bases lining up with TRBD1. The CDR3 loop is CAISESTGNGYTF. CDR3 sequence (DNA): TGTGCCATCAGTGAGTCGACAGGGAATGGCTACACCTTC.